This TCR beta chain is from a study of blood T cell repertoires in COVID-19. Study-wide context: Sites in the United States, Italy and Spain provided acute and convalescent COVID-19 samples.

TCRdb's table, derived via immunoSEQ multiplex PCR, lists solely in-frame clones and lacks some. The sample includes roughly 500,000 clones, roughly 85% of them seen just once. Sequencing used peripheral blood. The sequence derives from a human donor in a cohort sampled during active COVID-19.

The CDR3 region is CATAPAQGYEQYF. CDR3 bases: TGTGCCACCGCCCCTGCACAGGGTTACGAGCAGTACTTC. The genes are TRBV19 and TRBJ2-7, with D possibly TRBD1 on 6 matching bases. This CDR3 region has 13 residues. Germline-derived CDR1 and CDR2 are LNHDA and SQIVND (reference sequence). V was clipped by 10 bases and J by 4 bases, with 17 bases between them.